The sequence of this TCR beta chain was determined in a study of beta chain features in type 1 diabetes. General observations from the study: The naive, central memory and Treg TCRB repertoires showed an apparent similarity that was greater among patients than among healthy donors.

Stem cell-like memory, regulatory, central memory and naive CD4+ cells were sorted via CD45RO/CCR7/CD25/CD127/CD95/CD27. Unmatched junction bases numbered 9, after V lost 6 bases and J lost 2 bases. CDR1 and CDR2 from the germline V gene are MNHNY and SVGAGI (reference sequence). This CDR3 spans 15 amino acids. Turning to this clone: Its antigen is undetermined.

Expressed TCRB transcripts were sequenced because the isolated RNA had all been reverse transcribed beforehand. Produced via immunoSEQ multiplex PCR; TCRdb's table is partial and in-frame only. Of 110,000 to 150,000 clones detected, nearly 9.5% appear once; the ten largest clones hold 0.6% to 0.8%. This TCR was sampled from a man younger than 30 in good health. Sequenced material: central memory CD4+ T cells from blood. The V gene is TRBV6-6, the J gene TRBJ2-7; 8 nucleotides agree with TRBD1. This chain's CDR3 is CASSLGQGFTYEQYF. The CDR3 DNA reads as TGTGCCAGCAGCCTCGGACAGGGTTTCACCTACGAGCAGTACTTC.